This T cell receptor (beta chain) was identified in a study of blood T cells in healthy people across ages. General study findings and limits: For the donors, CMV status was unknown and possibly confounded expanded clonotype changes. Diversity was higher, and naive CD4+ cells more numerous, in long-lived donors than in aged donors.

This clonotype was picked up many times. Antigen unknown. Through a sample-barcoded 5' primer and a J-beta primer mix, a second PCR was run for about 6 to 11 cycles. Each CDR3 protein gets one entry after TCRdb re-called the 5' RACE reads with MiXCR. The sample holds about 600,000 distinct CDR3 sequences, around 48% seen once. Drawn from each donor were 8.5 to 10 milliliters of peripheral blood. A minimum of 6 million PBMCs was isolated per sample. Germline trimming cut 2 bases from V and 2 bases from J; bases unmatched to any gene: 7. The CDR3 has 17 residues. CDR1 MNHEY and CDR2 SVGAGI come from the germline V gene.

This sequence was found in an older man in good health. The V and J genes are TRBV6-5 and TRBJ2-5; 11 bases align to TRBD2. The sequenced material came from blood. CDR3 in amino acids: CASSYTSGTSGQETQYF. For the CDR3, the DNA is TGTGCCAGCAGTTACACGTCCGGGACTAGCGGTCAAGAGACCCAGTACTTC.